This T cell receptor (beta chain) originates from a study of blood T cell repertoires in COVID-19. Study-level background: Acute and convalescent COVID-19 specimens originated in the United States, Italy and Spain. T cells, B-cell-depleted T cells, or PBMCs provided the cDNA or gDNA that served as material.

Trimming cost V 3 bases and J 5 bases; bases outside gene matches: 6. CDR1 SGHTA and CDR2 FQGTGA come from the germline V gene. The CDR3 loop spans 15 amino acids. Original data processing: Amplification of reference gene primers provided the estimated nucleated cell counts. The data were produced by immunoSEQ multiplex PCR, yet TCRdb's version contains in-frame clones alone and is incomplete. That table supplies the V and J calls and clone size; D and trimming were determined from the DNA. Of some 450,000 clones in the sample, 70% to 90% were seen once. During active infection, Seattle patients enrolled and were then monitored through disease.

Sequencing used peripheral blood. This sequence joins TRBV7-3 and TRBJ2-2; 7 nucleotides match TRBD1. The TCR was taken from a woman aged 50 to 60 with COVID-19, enrolled during active disease. CDR3 DNA: TGTGCCAGCAGCTTGGCCCCAGGGGGTACCGGGGAGCTGTTTTTT. Encoded protein: CASSLAPGGTGELFF. Full variable domain (remainder filled in from reference TRBV7-3 and TRBJ2-2): GAGVSQTPSNKVTEKGKYVELRCDPISGHTALYWYRQSLGQGPEFLIYFQGTGAADDSGLPNDRFFAVRPEGSVSTLKIQRTERGDSAVYLCASSLAPGGTGELFFGEGSRLTVL.